This TCR beta chain was profiled in a study of OX40 agonist ivuxolimab in advanced cancers. Study details: The study enrolled dose-escalation patients with hepatocellular carcinoma, melanoma, renal cell or head and neck cancer. Therapy given before enrollment (anti-PD-1, anti-PD-L1 or anti-CTLA-4) was allowed, and around 40% had some. The group had a mean age of around 64 years, ranged from 23 to 79, and was just under 85% male.

Generated by immunoSEQ multiplex PCR, the TCRdb table keeps only in-frame clones and is missing some. Of roughly 18,000 clones listed, about nine tenths are singletons. The input for sequencing was CD4+ or CD8+ T cells sorted from blood, taken in a trial of the OX40 agonist ivuxolimab. The TCR was taken from an adult with an advanced solid tumor such as melanoma, head and neck, liver or kidney cancer.

The CDR3 nucleotides are TGTGCCAGCAGCCCGGAGGGTTGGTACACTGAAGCTTTCTTT. It specifies CASSPEGWYTEAFF. The chain has TRBV9 and TRBJ1-1; D is undetermined. The ends were cut back, 4 bases at V and 3 bases at J, with 13 bases in the middle. The germline V gene encodes CDR1 SGDLS and CDR2 YYNGEE. This CDR3 comprises 14 residues.